This T cell receptor (beta chain) was captured by sequencing in a study of graft-versus-host responses after intestinal transplantation. The study, taken as a whole, reports: The study found high graft-versus-host to host-versus-graft clonal ratios in allografts of patients with graft-donor T cell macrochimerism.

Some clones are missing from TCRdb's copy, which holds only in-frame ones; the method was immunoSEQ multiplex PCR. The repertoire has approximately 90,000 clones, 85% to 95% of them found once; the top ten carry more than 1.5%. The germline gives CDR1 MNHEY, CDR2 SMNVEV (reference sequence). Trimming pared 5 bases from V and 7 bases from J, leaving 17 bases between. The CDR3 extends over 14 amino acids. As concerns this clone: What it recognizes is unknown.

The gene calls are TRBV27 and TRBJ1-2; possible D gene TRBD1, 6 bases. This clonotype originated in a human donor who received an intestinal transplant. The material was unstimulated CD8+ T cells sorted from spleen or lymph node cells, obtained before intestinal transplant. This chain's CDR3 is CASSTLQGDGGYTF. As DNA, the CDR3 is TGTGCCAGCAGTACGTTACAGGGAGATGGTGGCTACACCTTC.